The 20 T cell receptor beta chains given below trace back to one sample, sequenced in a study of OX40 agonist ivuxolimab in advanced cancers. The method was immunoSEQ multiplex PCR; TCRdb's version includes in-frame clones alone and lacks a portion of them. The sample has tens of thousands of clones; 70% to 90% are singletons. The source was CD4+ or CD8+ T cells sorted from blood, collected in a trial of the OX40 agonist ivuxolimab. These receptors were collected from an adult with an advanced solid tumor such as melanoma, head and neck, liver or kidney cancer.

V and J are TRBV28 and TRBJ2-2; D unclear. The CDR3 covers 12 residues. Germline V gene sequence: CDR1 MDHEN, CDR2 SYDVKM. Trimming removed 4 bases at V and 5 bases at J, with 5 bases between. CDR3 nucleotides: TGTGCCAGCAGTTCAGGAACCGGGGAGCTGTTTTTT. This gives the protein CASSSGTGELFF.

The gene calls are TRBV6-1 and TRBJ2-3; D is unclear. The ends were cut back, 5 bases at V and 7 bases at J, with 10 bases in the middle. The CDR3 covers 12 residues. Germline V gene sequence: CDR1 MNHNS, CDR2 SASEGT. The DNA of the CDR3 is TGTGCCAGCAGTCCTCGATTTTATACGCAGTATTTT. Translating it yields CASSPRFYTQYF.

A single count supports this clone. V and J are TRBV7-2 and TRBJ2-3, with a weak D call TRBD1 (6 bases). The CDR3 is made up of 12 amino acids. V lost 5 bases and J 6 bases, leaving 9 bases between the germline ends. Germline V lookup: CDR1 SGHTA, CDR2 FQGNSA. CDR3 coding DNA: TGTGCCAGCAGCCAACAGGGTGATACGCAGTATTTT. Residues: CASSQQGDTQYF.

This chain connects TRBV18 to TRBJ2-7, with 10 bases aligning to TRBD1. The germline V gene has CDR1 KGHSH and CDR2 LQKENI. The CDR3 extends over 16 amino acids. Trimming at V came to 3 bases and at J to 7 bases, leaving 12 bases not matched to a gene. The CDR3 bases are TGTGCCAGCTCACCTTCACTACGACAGGGGGCAGGGGAGCAGTACTTC. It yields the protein CASSPSLRQGAGEQYF.

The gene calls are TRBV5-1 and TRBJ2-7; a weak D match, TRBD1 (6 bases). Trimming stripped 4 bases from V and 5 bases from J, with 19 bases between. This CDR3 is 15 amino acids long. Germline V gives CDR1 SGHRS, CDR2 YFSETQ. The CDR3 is CASSEQSGVGDEQYF. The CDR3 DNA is TGCGCCAGCAGCGAGCAGTCAGGGGTCGGCGACGAGCAGTACTTC.

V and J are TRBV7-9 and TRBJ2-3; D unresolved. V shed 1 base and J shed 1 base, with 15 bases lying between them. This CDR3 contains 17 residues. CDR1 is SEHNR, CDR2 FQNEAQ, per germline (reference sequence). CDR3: CASSLGIPGSGTDTQYF. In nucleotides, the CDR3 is TGTGCCAGCAGCTTAGGAATCCCCGGGTCGGGCACAGATACGCAGTATTTT.

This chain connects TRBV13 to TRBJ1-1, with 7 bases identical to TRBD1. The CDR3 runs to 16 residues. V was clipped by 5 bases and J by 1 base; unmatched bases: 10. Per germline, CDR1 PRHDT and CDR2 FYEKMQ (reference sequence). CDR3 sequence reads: CASSVWGQHRNTEAFF. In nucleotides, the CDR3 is TGTGCCAGCAGCGTCTGGGGACAGCACCGGAACACTGAAGCTTTCTTT.

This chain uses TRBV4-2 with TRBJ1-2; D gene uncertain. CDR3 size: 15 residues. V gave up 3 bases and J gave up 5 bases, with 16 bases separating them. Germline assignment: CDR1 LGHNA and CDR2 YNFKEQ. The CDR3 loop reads CASSHTDGTVYGYTF. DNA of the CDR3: TGTGCCAGCAGCCATACAGACGGCACAGTTTATGGCTACACCTTC.

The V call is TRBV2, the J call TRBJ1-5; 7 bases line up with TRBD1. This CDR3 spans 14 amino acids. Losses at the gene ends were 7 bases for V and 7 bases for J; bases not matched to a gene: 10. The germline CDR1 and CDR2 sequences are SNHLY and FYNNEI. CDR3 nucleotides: TGTGCCAGCACCAGACAGGGATTGGGGCAGCCCCAGCATTTT. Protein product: CASTRQGLGQPQHF.

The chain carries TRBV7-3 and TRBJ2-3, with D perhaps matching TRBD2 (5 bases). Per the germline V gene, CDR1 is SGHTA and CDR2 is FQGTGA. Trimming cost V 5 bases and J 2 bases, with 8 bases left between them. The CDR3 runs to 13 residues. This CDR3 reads CASSLDFTDTQYF. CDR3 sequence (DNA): TGTGCCAGCAGCCTGGACTTCACAGATACGCAGTATTTT.

DNA for the CDR3: TGTGCCAGCAGTTCCTCACCCCCCGATACGCAGTATTTT. Translated, it gives CASSSSPPDTQYF. The chain carries TRBV28 and TRBJ2-3; D unresolved. V gave up 4 bases and J gave up 6 bases, with 11 bases separating them. From germline, CDR1 is MDHEN and CDR2 SYDVKM. The CDR3 has 13 residues.

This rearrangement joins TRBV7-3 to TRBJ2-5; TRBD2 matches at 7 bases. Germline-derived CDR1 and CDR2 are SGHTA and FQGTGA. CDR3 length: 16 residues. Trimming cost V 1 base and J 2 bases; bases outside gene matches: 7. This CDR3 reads CASSLRVAGVQETQYF. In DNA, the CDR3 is TGTGCCAGCAGCTTAAGGGTAGCGGGTGTGCAAGAGACCCAGTACTTC.

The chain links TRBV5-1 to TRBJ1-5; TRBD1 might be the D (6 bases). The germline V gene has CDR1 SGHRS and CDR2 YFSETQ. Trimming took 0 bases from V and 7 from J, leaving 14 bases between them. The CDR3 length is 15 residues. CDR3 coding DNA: TGCGCCAGCAGCTTGGGGGGGCAGAGGGGACAGCCCCAGCATTTT. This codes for CASSLGGQRGQPQHF. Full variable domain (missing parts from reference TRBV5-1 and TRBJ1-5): KAGVTQTPRYLIKTRGQQVTLSCSPISGHRSVSWYQQTPGQGLQFLFEYFSETQRNKGNFPGRFSGRQFSNSRSEMNVSTLELGDSALYLCASSLGGQRGQPQHFGDGTRLSIL.

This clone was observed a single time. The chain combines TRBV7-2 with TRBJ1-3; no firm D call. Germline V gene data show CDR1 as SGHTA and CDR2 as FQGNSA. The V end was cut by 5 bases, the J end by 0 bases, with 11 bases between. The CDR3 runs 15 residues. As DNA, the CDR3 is TGTGCCAGCAGCCCCTCGACCTCCTCTGGAAACACCATATATTTT. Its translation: CASSPSTSSGNTIYF.

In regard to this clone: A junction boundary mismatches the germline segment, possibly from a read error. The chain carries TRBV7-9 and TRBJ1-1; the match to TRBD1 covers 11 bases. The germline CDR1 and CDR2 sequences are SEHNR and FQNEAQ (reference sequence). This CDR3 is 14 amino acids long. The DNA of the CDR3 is TGTGCCAACAGCTTGGGACAGGGGGACACTGAAGCTTTCTTT. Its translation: CANSLGQGDTEAFF.

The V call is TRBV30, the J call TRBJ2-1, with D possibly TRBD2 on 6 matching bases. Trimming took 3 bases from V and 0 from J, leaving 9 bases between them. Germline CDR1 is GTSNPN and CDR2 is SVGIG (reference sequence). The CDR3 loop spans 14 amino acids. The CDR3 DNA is TGTGCCTGGAGGGGAGGTAGCTCCTACAATGAGCAGTTCTTC. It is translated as CAWRGGSSYNEQFF.

The CDR3 reads CASSLGALAGYDNEQFF. Here the CDR3 DNA reads TGTGCCAGCAGCTTGGGGGCGCTAGCGGGGTACGACAATGAGCAGTTCTTC. The chain recombines TRBV5-8 with TRBJ2-1; 9 bases agree with TRBD2. Germline lookup yields CDR1 SGHTS and CDR2 YDEGEE. With V trimmed by 0 bases and J by 5 bases, 9 bases remained unmatched. This CDR3 is built from 17 residues.

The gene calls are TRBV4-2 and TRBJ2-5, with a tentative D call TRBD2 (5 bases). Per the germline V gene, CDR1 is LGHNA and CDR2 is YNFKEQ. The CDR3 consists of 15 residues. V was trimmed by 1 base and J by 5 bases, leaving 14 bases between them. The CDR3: CASSQAPGSGETQYF. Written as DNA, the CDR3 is TGTGCCAGCAGCCAAGCACCGGGGTCGGGGGAGACCCAGTACTTC.

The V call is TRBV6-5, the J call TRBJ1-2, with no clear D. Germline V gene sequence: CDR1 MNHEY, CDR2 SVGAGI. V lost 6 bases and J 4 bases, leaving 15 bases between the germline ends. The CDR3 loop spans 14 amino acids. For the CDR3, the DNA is TGTGCCAGCAGCGGGGAGGGCCTCTTCTATGGCTACACCTTC. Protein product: CASSGEGLFYGYTF.

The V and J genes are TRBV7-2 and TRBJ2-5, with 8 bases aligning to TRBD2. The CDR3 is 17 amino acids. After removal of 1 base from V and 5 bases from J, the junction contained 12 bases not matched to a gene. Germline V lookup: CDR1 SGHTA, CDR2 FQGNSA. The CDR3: CASSLVASGSRAETQYF. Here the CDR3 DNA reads TGTGCCAGCAGCTTAGTTGCTAGCGGGTCACGGGCGGAGACCCAGTACTTC. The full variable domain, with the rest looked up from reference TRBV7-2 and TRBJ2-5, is GAGVSQSPSNKVTEKGKDVELRCDPISGHTALYWYRQSLGQGLEFLIYFQGNSAPDKSGLPSDRFSAERTGGSVSTLTIQRTQQEDSAVYLCASSLVASGSRAETQYFGPGTRLLVL.